One sample yielded the 12 T cell receptor beta chains listed below, sequenced in a study of T cell responses to AZD1222 COVID-19 vaccine. The data were produced by immunoSEQ multiplex PCR, yet TCRdb's version contains in-frame clones alone and is incomplete. The repertoire holds approximately 100,000 clones, with 90% to 95% as singletons. Sequenced here: peripheral blood, sampled on day 0 of AZD1222 vaccination. Receptors originate from an adult in good health.

This chain uses TRBV6-1 with TRBJ1-2, with D perhaps matching TRBD1 (5 bases). Trimming stripped 0 bases from V and 1 base from J, with 12 bases between. The CDR3 is 16 amino acids. The germline gives CDR1 MNHNS, CDR2 SASEGT. DNA of the CDR3: TGTGCCAGCAGTGAAGCGCTTTACGGGGGTAACTATGGCTACACCTTC. Its protein is CASSEALYGGNYGYTF.

V is TRBV2 and J is TRBJ1-1; TRBD1 is a possible D gene (5 bases). Germline values: CDR1 SNHLY, CDR2 FYNNEI. Trimming took 3 bases from V and 1 from J, leaving 15 bases between them. This CDR3 is built from 16 residues. CDR3 coding DNA: TGTGCCAGCAGTGATCATTGGGGGGGACCGAACACTGAAGCTTTCTTT. It encodes CASSDHWGGPNTEAFF.

The sample holds one count of this clone. V is TRBV6-2 or TRBV6-3 and J is TRBJ1-2; D call uncertain. V shed 4 bases and J shed 4 bases, with 10 bases lying between them. CDR3 length equals 13 residues. Germline V gene sequence: CDR1 MNHEY, CDR2 SVGEGT. The CDR3 DNA reads TGTGCCAGCAGTTTGAACAGCCTCTATGGCTACACCTTC. Its protein product is CASSLNSLYGYTF.

The chain couples TRBV30 to TRBJ1-5; unclear D gene. V lost 1 base and J 9 bases, leaving 13 bases between the germline ends. The CDR3 is 13 amino acids. CDR1 and CDR2 from the germline V gene are GTSNPN and SVGIG (reference sequence). The DNA for the CDR3 is TGTGCCTGGAGTGCAATGACCGGTTCGCCCCAGCATTTT. Encoded protein: CAWSAMTGSPQHF. Filled out from reference TRBV30 and TRBJ1-5, the complete variable domain reads SQTIHQWPATLVQPVGSPLSLECTVEGTSNPNLYWYRQAAGRGLQLLFYSVGIGQISSEVPQNLSASRPQDRQFILSSKKLLLSDSGFYLCAWSAMTGSPQHFGDGTRLSIL.

The V gene is TRBV29-1, the J gene TRBJ1-1, with D unclear. Trimming pared 5 bases from V and 1 base from J, leaving 11 bases between. Germline V gives CDR1 SQVTM, CDR2 ANQGSEA. The CDR3 length is 13 residues. CDR3 in DNA: TGCAGCGTTCCTTCGTTAGCGAACACTGAAGCTTTCTTT. Translated: CSVPSLANTEAFF.

This chain links TRBV11-3 with TRBJ1-2; 7 bases map to TRBD1. This CDR3 contains 16 residues. Germline V gene data show CDR1 as SGHNT and CDR2 as YENEEA. The trim removed 4 bases at V and 0 bases at J, leaving 8 bases unmatched. CDR3 nucleotide sequence: TGTGCCAGCAGCTCTATTTACAGGGGATCTAACTATGGCTACACCTTC. Its translation: CASSSIYRGSNYGYTF.

The CDR3 DNA follows: TGTGCCATCAGTGGGGGGACCGGGACATCCTACGAGCAGTACTTC. Its translation: CAISGGTGTSYEQYF. V usage is TRBV10-3 and J usage is TRBJ2-7; D is perhaps TRBD1 (6 bases). This CDR3 has 15 residues. Germline CDR1 is ENHRY and CDR2 is SYGVKD. Trimming removed 4 bases at V and 1 base at J, with 14 bases between.

This sequence joins TRBV6-2 or TRBV6-3 and TRBJ2-2, with D possibly matching TRBD2 (6 bases). Germline V CDR1 and CDR2: MNHEY, SVGEGT. The CDR3 is 13 residues long. V was clipped by 4 bases and J by 6 bases, with 9 bases between them. In nucleotides, the CDR3 is TGTGCCAGCAGTTCTCGGGAGTCCGGGGAGCTGTTTTTT. The encoded protein is CASSSRESGELFF.

This clone was counted once. This chain connects TRBV4-1 to TRBJ1-3; D ambiguous. Germline lookup yields CDR1 MGHRA and CDR2 YSYEKL. V lost 0 bases and J lost 0, with 12 bases in between. CDR3 length equals 17 residues. This CDR3 reads CASSQEFGRHSGNTIYF. The CDR3, as DNA: TGCGCCAGCAGCCAAGAATTCGGCAGACACTCTGGAAACACCATATATTTT.

The genes are TRBV19 and TRBJ1-1; D unresolved. Germline V gives CDR1 LNHDA, CDR2 SQIVND (reference sequence). This CDR3 is 14 amino acids long. The ends were cut back, 8 bases at V and 1 base at J, with 14 bases in the middle. CDR3: CASVRETPNTEAFF. Written as DNA, the CDR3 is TGTGCCAGTGTTCGGGAGACTCCGAACACTGAAGCTTTCTTT.

The chain has TRBV29-1 and TRBJ1-1, with D maybe TRBD1 (6 bases). V was shortened by 6 bases and J by 1 base, with 9 bases between the two germline ends. In germline, CDR1 is SQVTM, CDR2 ANQGSEA. This CDR3 has 12 residues. Here the CDR3 reads CSVLGGNTEAFF. The CDR3 coding sequence is TGCAGCGTCCTAGGGGGGAACACTGAAGCTTTCTTT.

Only one count was recorded for this clone. The CDR3 DNA reads TGTGCCAGCAGGAGAATCAGGGGGCGGTCTGAAGCTTTCTTT. This gives the protein CASRRIRGRSEAFF. This chain links TRBV5-8 with TRBJ1-1; 8 bases are shared with TRBD1. CDR3 length: 14 residues. The V and J ends lost 5 bases and 6 bases, in that order; junction bases with no gene match: 9. The germline V gene encodes CDR1 SGHTS and CDR2 YDEGEE.